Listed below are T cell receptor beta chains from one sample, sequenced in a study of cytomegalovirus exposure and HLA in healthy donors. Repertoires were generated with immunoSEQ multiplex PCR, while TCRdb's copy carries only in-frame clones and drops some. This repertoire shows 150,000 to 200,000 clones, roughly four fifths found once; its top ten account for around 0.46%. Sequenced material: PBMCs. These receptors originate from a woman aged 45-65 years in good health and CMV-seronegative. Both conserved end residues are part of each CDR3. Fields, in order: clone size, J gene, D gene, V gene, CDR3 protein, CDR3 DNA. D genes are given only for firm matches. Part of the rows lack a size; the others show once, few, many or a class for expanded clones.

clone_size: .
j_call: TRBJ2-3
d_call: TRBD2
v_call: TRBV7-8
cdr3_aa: CASSHIAGGSTDTQYF
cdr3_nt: TGTGCCAGCAGCCACATAGCGGGGGGTAGCACAGATACGCAGTATTTT

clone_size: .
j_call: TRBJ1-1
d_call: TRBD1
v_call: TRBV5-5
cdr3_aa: CASSPGTGSMNTEAFF
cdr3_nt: TGTGCCAGCAGCCCCGGGACAGGGAGTATGAACACTGAAGCTTTCTTT

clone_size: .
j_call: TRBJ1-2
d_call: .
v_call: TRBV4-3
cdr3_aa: CASSQDWRGGYTF
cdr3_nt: TGCGCCAGCAGCCAAGATTGGCGGGGAGGCTACACCTTC

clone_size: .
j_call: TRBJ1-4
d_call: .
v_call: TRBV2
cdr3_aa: CASSGERGEKLFF
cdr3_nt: TGTGCCAGCAGTGGGGAAAGGGGTGAAAAACTGTTTTTT

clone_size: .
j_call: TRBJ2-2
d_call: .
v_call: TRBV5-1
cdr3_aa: CASSLAARPGTGELFF
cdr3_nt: TGCGCCAGCAGCTTGGCGGCAAGGCCAGGGACCGGGGAGCTGTTTTTT

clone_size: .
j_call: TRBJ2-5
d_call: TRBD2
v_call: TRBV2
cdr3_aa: CASSVAGGWGLFSAQYF
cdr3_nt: TGTGCCAGCAGTGTAGCGGGAGGGTGGGGATTGTTTTCGGCCCAGTACTTC

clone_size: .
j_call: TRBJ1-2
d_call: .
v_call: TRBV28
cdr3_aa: CASSLVRAGGYTF
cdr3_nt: TGTGCCAGCAGTTTAGTCAGGGCGGGGGGCTACACCTTC

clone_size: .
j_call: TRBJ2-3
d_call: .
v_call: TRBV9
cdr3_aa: CASRAGYDTQYF
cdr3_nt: TGTGCCAGCAGAGCAGGGTACGATACGCAGTATTTT

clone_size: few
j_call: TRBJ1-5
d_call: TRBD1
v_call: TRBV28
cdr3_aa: CASSQGGQPQHF
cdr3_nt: TGTGCCAGCAGTCAGGGGGGCCAGCCCCAGCATTTT

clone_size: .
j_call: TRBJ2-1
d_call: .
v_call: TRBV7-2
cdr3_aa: CASSFRGNNEQFF
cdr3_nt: TGTGCCAGCAGCTTTCGCGGAAACAATGAGCAGTTCTTC

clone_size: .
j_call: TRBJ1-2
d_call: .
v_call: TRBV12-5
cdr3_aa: CASGLVVGVAIGYTF
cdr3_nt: TGTGCTAGTGGTTTGGTAGTCGGGGTCGCTATCGGCTACACCTTC

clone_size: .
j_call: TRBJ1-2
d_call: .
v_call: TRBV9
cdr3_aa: CASSGTTWYGYTF
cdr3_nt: TGTGCCAGCAGCGGGACTACCTGGTATGGCTACACCTTC

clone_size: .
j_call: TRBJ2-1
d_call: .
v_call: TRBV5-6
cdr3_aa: CASSLGTVYNEQFF
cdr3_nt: TGTGCCAGCAGCTTGGGGACAGTGTACAATGAGCAGTTCTTC

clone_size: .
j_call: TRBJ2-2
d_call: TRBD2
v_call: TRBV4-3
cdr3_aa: CASSQDKGLRRGGLLFF
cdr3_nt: TGCGCCAGCAGCCAAGATAAGGGGTTGAGGCGGGGGGGCCTCCTGTTTTTT

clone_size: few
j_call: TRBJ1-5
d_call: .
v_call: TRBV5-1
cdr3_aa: CASSLSGSQPQHF
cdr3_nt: TGCGCCAGCAGCTTGTCGGGGTCACAGCCCCAGCATTTT

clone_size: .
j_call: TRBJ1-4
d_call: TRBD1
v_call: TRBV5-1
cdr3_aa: CASSLGQGYATNEKLFF
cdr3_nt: TGCGCCAGCAGCTTGGGACAGGGATACGCAACTAATGAAAAACTGTTTTTT

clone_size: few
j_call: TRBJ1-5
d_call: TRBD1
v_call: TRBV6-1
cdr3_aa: CASSRTGVNQPQHF
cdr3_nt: TGTGCCAGCAGTAGGACAGGGGTAAATCAGCCCCAGCATTTT

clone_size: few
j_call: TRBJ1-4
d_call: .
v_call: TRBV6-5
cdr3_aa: CASSYSWQATNEKLFF
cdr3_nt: TGTGCCAGCAGTTACTCGTGGCAAGCAACTAATGAAAAACTGTTTTTT

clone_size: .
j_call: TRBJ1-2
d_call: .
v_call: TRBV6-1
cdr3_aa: CASSEVVGAGYTF
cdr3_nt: TGTGCCAGCAGTGAAGTGGTAGGGGCCGGCTACACCTTC

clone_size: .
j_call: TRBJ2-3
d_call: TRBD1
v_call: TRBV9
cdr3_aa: CASSVGGTGGSGTDTQYF
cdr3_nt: TGTGCCAGCAGCGTAGGGGGGACAGGGGGCTCGGGCACAGATACGCAGTATTTT

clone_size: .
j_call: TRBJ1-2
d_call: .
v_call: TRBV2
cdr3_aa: CASNGGGNYGYTF
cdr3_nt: TGTGCCAGCAACGGGGGAGGGAACTATGGCTACACCTTC

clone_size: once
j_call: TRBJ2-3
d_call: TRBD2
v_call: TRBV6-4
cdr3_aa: CASSESGTSGGYTDTQYF
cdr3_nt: TGTGCCAGCAGTGAATCCGGGACTAGCGGGGGATACACAGATACGCAGTATTTT

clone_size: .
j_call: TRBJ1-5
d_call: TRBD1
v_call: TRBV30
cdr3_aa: CAWSFGTGYREPQHF
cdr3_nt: TGTGCCTGGAGTTTTGGGACAGGGTATAGAGAGCCCCAGCATTTT

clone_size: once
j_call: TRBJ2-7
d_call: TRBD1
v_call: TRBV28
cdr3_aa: CASSGQGLYEQYF
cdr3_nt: TGTGCCAGCTCCGGACAGGGTCTATACGAGCAGTACTTC

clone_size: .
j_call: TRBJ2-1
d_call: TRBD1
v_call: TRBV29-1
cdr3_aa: CSVRDRVGNEQFF
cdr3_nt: TGCAGCGTCCGGGACAGGGTTGGCAATGAGCAGTTCTTC

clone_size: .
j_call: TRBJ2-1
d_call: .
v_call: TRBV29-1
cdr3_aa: CSVVLANEQFF
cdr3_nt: TGCAGCGTTGTGTTGGCAAATGAGCAGTTCTTC

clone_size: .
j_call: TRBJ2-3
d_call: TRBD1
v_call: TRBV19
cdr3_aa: CASGRDSRFDTQYF
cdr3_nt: TGTGCCAGTGGAAGGGACAGTAGATTTGATACGCAGTATTTT

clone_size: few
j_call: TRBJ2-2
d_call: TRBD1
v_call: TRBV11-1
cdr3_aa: CASSQGAGTGELFF
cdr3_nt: TGTGCCAGCAGCCAGGGGGCGGGCACCGGGGAGCTGTTTTTT

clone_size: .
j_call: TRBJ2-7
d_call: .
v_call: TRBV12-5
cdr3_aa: CASAAGDEQYF
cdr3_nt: TGTGCTAGTGCCGCAGGGGACGAGCAGTACTTC

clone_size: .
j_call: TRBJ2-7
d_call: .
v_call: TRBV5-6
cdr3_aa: CASSPRGWGVSYEQYF
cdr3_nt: TGTGCCAGCAGCCCCCGGGGGTGGGGGGTCTCCTACGAGCAGTACTTC

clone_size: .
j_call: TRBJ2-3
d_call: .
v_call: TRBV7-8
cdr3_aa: CASRSRASTDTQYF
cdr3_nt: TGTGCCAGCAGGTCAAGAGCTAGCACAGATACGCAGTATTTT

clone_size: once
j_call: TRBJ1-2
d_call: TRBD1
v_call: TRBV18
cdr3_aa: CASSPTGYGYTF
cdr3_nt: TGTGCCAGCTCACCGACAGGGTATGGCTACACCTTC

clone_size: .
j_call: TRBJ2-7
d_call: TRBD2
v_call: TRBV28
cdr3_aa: CASSSPGGSRSEQYF
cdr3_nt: TGTGCCAGCAGTTCCCCAGGCGGGAGTCGAAGCGAGCAGTACTTC

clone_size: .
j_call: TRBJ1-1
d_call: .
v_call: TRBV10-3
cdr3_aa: CAISRVLNTEAFF
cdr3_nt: TGTGCCATCAGTCGGGTCTTGAACACTGAAGCTTTCTTT

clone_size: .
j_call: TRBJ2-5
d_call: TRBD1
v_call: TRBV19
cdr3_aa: CASSIGTGGHQETQYF
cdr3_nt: TGTGCCAGTAGTATAGGGACAGGGGGCCACCAAGAGACCCAGTACTTC

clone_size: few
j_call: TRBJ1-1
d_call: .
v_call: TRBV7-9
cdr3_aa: CASRIGSTVNTEAFF
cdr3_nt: TGTGCCAGCAGGATAGGGTCGACAGTCAACACTGAAGCTTTCTTT

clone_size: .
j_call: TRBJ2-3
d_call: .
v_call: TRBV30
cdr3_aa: CAWSVGGGLSTDTQYF
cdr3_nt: TGTGCCTGGAGTGTAGGAGGGGGCCTTAGCACAGATACGCAGTATTTT

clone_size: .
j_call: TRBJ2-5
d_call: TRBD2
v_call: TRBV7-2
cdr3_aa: CASSQGLAGLNVETQYF
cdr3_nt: TGTGCCAGCAGCCAGGGACTAGCGGGGCTCAACGTGGAGACCCAGTACTTC

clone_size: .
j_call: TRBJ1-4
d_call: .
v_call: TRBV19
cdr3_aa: CANPQGMHEKLFF
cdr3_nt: TGTGCCAACCCCCAGGGGATGCATGAAAAACTGTTTTTT

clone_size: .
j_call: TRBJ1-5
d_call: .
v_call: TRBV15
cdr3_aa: CATVGNSNQPQHF
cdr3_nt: TGTGCCACCGTCGGGAATAGCAATCAGCCCCAGCATTTT

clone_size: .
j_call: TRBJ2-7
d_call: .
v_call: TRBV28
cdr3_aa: CASSRYTGTEQYF
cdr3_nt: TGTGCCAGCAGCCGTTACACCGGGACAGAGCAGTACTTC

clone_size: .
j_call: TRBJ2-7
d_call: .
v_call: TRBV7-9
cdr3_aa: CASGKGSYEQYF
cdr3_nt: TGTGCCAGCGGAAAGGGGTCCTACGAGCAGTACTTC

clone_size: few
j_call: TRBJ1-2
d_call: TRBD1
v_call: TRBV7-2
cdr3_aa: CASSFEGTGDYGYTF
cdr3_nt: TGTGCCAGCAGCTTTGAAGGGACAGGGGACTATGGCTACACCTTC

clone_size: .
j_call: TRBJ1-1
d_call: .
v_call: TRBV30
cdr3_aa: CAWSVDSNTEAFF
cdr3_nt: TGTGCCTGGAGTGTCGACAGCAACACTGAAGCTTTCTTT

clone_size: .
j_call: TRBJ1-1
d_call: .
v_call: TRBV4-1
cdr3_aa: CASSQVVRDTEAFF
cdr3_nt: TGCGCCAGCAGCCAAGTTGTCAGGGACACTGAAGCTTTCTTT

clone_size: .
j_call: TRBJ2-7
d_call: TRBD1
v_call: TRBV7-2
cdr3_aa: CASRPDRERSYEQYF
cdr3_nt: TGTGCCAGCAGACCAGACAGGGAACGTTCCTACGAGCAGTACTTC

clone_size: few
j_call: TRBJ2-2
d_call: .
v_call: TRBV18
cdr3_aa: CASSPDRTHTTGELFF
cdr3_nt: TGTGCCAGCTCACCAGATAGGACACATACCACCGGGGAGCTGTTTTTT

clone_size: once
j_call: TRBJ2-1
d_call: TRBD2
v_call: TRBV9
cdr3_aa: CASSVAGGNYNEQFF
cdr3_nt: TGTGCCAGCAGCGTAGCGGGGGGGAATTACAATGAGCAGTTCTTC

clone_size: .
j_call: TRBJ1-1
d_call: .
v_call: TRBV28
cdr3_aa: CASSARGGGTEAFF
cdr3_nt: TGTGCCAGCAGCGCACGGGGAGGGGGCACTGAAGCTTTCTTT

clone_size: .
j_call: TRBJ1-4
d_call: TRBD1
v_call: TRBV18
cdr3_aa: CASSPPDRVGNEKLFF
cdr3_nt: TGTGCCAGCTCACCCCCGGACAGGGTCGGCAATGAAAAACTGTTTTTT

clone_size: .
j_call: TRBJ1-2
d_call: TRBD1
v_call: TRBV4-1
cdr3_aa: CASSQTGNGYTF
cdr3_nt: TGCGCCAGCAGCCAGACAGGGAATGGCTACACCTTC